Sequencing of this T cell receptor beta chain was carried out in a study of cytomegalovirus exposure and HLA in healthy donors. The PCR used 60 Vbeta and 13 Jbeta primers. TCRdb keeps only in-frame clones here, not all; method: immunoSEQ multiplex PCR. The sample has approximately 140,000 clones, about three quarters seen once. V lost 3 bases and J 6 bases, leaving 12 bases between the germline ends. The CDR3 is made up of 14 amino acids. Per the germline V gene, CDR1 is SGDLS and CDR2 is YYNGEE. The TCR was taken from a man aged 40-49 years in good health and CMV-seronegative. The V gene is TRBV9, the J gene TRBJ2-2; possibly TRBD2 for D (5 bases). The sequenced sample was PBMCs. The CDR3 sequence is CASSGQMRAGELFF. DNA of the CDR3: TGTGCCAGCAGCGGGCAAATGCGGGCCGGGGAGCTGTTTTTT.